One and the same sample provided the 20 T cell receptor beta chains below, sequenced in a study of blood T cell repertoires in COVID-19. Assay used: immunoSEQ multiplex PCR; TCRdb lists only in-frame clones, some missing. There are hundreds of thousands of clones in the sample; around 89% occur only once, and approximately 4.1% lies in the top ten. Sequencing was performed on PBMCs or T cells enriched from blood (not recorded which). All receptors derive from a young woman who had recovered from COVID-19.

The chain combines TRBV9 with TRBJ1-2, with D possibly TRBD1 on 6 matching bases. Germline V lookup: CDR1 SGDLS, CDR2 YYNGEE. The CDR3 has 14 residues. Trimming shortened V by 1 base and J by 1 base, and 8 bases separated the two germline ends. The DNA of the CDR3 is TGTGCCAGCAGCGTAAGGACAGATAACTATGGCTACACCTTC. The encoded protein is CASSVRTDNYGYTF. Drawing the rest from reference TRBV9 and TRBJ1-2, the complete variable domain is DSGVTQTPKHLITATGQRVTLRCSPRSGDLSVYWYQQSLDQGLQFLIQYYNGEERAKGNILERFSAQQFPDLHSELNLSSLELGDSALYFCASSVRTDNYGYTFGSGTRLTVV.

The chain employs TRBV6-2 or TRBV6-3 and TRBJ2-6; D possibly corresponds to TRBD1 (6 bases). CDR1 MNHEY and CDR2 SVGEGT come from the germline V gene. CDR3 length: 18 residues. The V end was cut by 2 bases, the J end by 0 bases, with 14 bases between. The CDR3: CASSYPQGLVSGANVLTF. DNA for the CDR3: TGTGCCAGCAGTTACCCACAGGGCTTAGTCTCTGGGGCCAACGTCCTGACTTTC.

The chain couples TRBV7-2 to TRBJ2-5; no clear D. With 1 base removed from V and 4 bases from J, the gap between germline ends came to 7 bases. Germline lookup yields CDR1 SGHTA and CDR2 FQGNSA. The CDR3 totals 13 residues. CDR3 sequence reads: CASSLGFRETQYF. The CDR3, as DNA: TGTGCCAGCAGCTTAGGTTTCCGAGAGACCCAGTACTTC.

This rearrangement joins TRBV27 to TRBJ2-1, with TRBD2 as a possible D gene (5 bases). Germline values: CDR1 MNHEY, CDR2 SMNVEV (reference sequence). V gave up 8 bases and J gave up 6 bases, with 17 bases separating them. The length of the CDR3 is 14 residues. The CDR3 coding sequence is TGTGCCAGCGGACGGACTTCGCTGGTCAATGAGCAGTTCTTC. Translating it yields CASGRTSLVNEQFF.

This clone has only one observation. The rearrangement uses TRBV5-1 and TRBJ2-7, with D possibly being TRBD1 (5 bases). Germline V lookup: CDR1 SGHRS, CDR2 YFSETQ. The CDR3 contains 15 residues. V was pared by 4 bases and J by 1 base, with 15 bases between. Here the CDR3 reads CASSVGHRSSYEQYF. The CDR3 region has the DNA TGCGCCAGCAGCGTCGGGCACAGGAGTTCCTACGAGCAGTACTTC.

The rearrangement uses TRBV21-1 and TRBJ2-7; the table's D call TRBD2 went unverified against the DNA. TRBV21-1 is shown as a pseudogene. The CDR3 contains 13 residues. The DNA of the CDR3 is TGTGCCAGCAGCCGTCGAGGCGCCTACGAGCAGTACTTC. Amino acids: CASSRRGAYEQYF.

The CDR3 here is CASSVTSGALGEQYF. CDR3 bases: TGTGCCAGCAGCGTAACCAGCGGGGCCCTCGGCGAGCAGTACTTC. This chain uses TRBV9 with TRBJ2-7, with 7 bases aligning to TRBD2. The CDR3 spans 15 residues. Per germline, CDR1 SGDLS and CDR2 YYNGEE. J gave up 6 bases and V 1 base, and 10 bases lay outside the gene matches.

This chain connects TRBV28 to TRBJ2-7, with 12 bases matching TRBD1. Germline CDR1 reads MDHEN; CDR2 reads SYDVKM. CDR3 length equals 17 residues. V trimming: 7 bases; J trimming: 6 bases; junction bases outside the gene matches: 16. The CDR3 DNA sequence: TGTGCCAGCACCTCAATGCCCCGGGGACAGGGGGCGGCCGAGCAGTACTTC. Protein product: CASTSMPRGQGAAEQYF.

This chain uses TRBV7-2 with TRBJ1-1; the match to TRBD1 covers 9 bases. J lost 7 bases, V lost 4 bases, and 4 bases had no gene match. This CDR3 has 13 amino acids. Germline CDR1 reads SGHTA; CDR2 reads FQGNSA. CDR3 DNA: TGTGCCAGCAGCTGGACAGGGGTGGGTGAAGCTTTCTTT. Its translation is CASSWTGVGEAFF.

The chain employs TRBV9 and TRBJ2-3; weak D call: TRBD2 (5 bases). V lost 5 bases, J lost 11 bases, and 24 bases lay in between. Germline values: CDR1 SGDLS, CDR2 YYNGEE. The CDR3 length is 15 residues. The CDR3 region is CASSRSVDGREGQYF. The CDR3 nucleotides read TGTGCCAGCAGTCGATCCGTGGACGGACGCGAGGGGCAGTATTTT.

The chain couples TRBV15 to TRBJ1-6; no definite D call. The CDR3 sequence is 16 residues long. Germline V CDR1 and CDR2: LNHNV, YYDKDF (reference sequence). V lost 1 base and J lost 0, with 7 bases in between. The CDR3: CATSRGYGSYNSPLHF. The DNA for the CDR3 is TGTGCCACCAGCAGAGGGTACGGCTCCTATAATTCACCCCTCCACTTT. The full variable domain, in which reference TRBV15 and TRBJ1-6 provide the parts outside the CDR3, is DAMVIQNPRYQVTQFGKPVTLSCSQTLNHNVMYWYQQKSSQAPKLLFHYYDKDFNNEADTPDNFQSRRPNTSFCFLDIRSPGLGDTAMYLCATSRGYGSYNSPLHFGNGTRLTVT.

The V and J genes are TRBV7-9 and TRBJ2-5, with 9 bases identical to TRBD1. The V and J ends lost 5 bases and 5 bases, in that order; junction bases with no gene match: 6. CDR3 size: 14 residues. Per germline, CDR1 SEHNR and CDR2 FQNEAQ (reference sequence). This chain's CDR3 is CASSQGQGGETQYF. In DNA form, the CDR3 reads TGTGCCAGCAGCCAGGGACAGGGAGGGGAGACCCAGTACTTC.

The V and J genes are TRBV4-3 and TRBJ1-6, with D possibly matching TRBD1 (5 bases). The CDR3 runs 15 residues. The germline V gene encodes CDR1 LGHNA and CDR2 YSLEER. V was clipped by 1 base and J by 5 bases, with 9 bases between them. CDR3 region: CASSQGTQNNSPLHF. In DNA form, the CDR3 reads TGCGCCAGCAGCCAAGGGACACAGAATAATTCACCCCTCCACTTT.

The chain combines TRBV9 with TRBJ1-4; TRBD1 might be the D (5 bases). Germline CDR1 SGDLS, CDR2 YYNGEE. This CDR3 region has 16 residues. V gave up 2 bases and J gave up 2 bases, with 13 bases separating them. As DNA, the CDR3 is TGTGCCAGCAGCGTCGCGTCGGGGGGTACTAATGAAAAACTGTTTTTT. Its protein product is CASSVASGGTNEKLFF.

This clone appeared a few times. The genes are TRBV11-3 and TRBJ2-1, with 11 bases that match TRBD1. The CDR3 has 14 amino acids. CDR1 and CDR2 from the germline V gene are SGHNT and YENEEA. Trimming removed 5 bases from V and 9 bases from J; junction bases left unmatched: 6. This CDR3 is CASSEDRGHGEQFF. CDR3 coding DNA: TGTGCCAGCAGCGAGGACAGGGGGCACGGTGAGCAGTTCTTC.

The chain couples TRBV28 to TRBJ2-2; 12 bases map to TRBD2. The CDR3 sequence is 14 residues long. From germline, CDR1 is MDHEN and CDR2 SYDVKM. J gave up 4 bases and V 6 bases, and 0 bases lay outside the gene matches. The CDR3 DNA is TGTGCCAGCAGACTAGCGGGAGGCACCGGGGAGCTGTTTTTT. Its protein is CASRLAGGTGELFF.

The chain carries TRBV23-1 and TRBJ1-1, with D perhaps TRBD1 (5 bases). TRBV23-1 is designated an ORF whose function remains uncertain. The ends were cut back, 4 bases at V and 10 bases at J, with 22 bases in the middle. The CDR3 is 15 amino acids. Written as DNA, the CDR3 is TGCGCCAGCAGTCGAGGCCAGCACAAAGGGAGGGGAGCTTTCTTT. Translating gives CASSRGQHKGRGAFF.

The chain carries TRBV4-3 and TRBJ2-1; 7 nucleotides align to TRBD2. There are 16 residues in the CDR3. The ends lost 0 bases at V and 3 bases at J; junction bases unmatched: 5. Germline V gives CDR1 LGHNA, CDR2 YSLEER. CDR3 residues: CASSQEPGGHYNEQFF. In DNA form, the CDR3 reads TGCGCCAGCAGCCAAGAGCCGGGAGGCCACTACAATGAGCAGTTCTTC.

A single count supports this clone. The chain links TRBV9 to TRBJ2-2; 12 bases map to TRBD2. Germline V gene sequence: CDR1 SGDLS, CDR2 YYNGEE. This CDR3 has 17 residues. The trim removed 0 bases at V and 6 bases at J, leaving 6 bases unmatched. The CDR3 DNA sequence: TGTGCCAGCAGCGTAGCTAGCGGGAGGGCCCGGTCCGGGGAGCTGTTTTTT. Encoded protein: CASSVASGRARSGELFF.

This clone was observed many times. The CDR3 here is CASSQGLAGSYEQYF. The CDR3 nucleotides read TGTGCCAGCAGCCAAGGACTAGCGGGATCCTACGAGCAGTACTTC. The V and J genes are TRBV4-2 and TRBJ2-7; TRBD2 matches at 11 bases. The CDR3 has 15 residues. In germline, CDR1 is LGHNA, CDR2 YNFKEQ. Germline trimming cut 1 base from V and 1 base from J; bases unmatched to any gene: 0.